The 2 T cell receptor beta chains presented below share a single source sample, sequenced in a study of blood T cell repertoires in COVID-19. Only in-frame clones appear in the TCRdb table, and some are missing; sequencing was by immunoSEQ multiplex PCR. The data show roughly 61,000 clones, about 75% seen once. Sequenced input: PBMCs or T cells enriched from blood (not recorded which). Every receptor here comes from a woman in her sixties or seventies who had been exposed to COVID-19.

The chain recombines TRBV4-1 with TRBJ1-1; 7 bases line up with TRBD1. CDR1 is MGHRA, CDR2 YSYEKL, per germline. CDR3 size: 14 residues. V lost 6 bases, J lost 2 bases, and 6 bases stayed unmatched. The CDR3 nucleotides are TGCGCCAGCAGACTGACAGGGACCAACACTGAAGCTTTCTTT. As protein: CASRLTGTNTEAFF.

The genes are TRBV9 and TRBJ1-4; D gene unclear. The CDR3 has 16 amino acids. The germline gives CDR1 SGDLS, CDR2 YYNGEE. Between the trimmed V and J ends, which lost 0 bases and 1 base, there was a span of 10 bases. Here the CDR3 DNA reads TGTGCCAGCAGCGTAGGAGGCGACCTAACTAATGAAAAACTGTTTTTT. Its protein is CASSVGGDLTNEKLFF.